This TCR beta chain was sequenced for a study of cytomegalovirus exposure and HLA in healthy donors. Study conclusions and caveats: According to an earlier analysis, most TCR beta V segments yielded productive rearrangements about 90% or about 30% of the time. Certain indistinguishable V segments, among them TRBV6-2 and TRBV6-3, were excluded.

The PCR made use of 60 Vbeta and 13 Jbeta primers. Assay used: immunoSEQ multiplex PCR; TCRdb lists only in-frame clones, some missing. The profile shows about 120,000 clones, about 80% of them singletons. With respect to this clone: Its antigen is still unknown.

Germline V CDR1 and CDR2: SGDLS, YYNGEE. J was trimmed by 8 bases and V by 1 base; bases with no gene match: 7. The CDR3 is made up of 16 amino acids. This sequence joins TRBV9 and TRBJ1-6, with 9 nucleotides matching TRBD1. This receptor was obtained from a female donor in good health and CMV-seropositive. The specimen was PBMCs. The CDR3 DNA is TGTGCCAGCAGCGTACACCGGGACAGGGTTGATTCACCCCTCCACTTT. It encodes CASSVHRDRVDSPLHF.